The clone carrying this T cell receptor (beta chain) was seen only a few times. These data originate in a study of T-cell reconstitution after alpha-beta-depleted transplantation in children. Trimming cost V 5 bases and J 12 bases, with 12 bases left between them. Germline V CDR1 and CDR2: SEHNR, FQNEAQ (reference sequence). This CDR3 comprises 11 residues. Using unique molecular identifiers, the investigators prepared the TCRbeta library. TCRdb processed the PCR reads anew with MiXCR; each CDR3 protein has one entry. The sample holds roughly 670,000 distinct CDR3 sequences, 13% seen once. The sequence was collected from a girl aged 2 to 10 with congenital amegakaryocytic thrombocytopenia, due to receive a stem cell transplant. The rearrangement uses TRBV7-9 and TRBJ2-3; no reliable D call. Sequenced material: PBMCs, taken before TCRalphabeta/CD19-depleted stem cell transplant. The CDR3 here is CASSPSFPQYF. The CDR3 region has the DNA TGTGCCAGCAGCCCGAGCTTCCCCCAGTATTTT.